This is a list of T cell receptor beta chains from one sample in a study of identical twins. One entry per CDR3 protein results from TCRdb running MiXCR on the 5' RACE reads. The table includes 690,000 or so distinct CDR3 sequences, less than 10% detected once. In addition, the sample was reused for a study of yellow fever vaccine responses in identical twins.

Sequencing was carried out using PBMCs. These receptors came from a woman younger than 30 in good health. Each CDR3 is given without its conserved first and last residue. Fields, in order: J gene, V gene, clone size, CDR3 protein. Rows give clone size only sometimes, using once, few, many, or a class for an expanded clone.

J: TRBJ2-3; V: TRBV11-2; size: few; CDR3: ASSMGLVQIYSDSTDTQY
J: TRBJ2-1; V: TRBV7-2; size: few; CDR3: ASSSARVAYNEQF
J: TRBJ2-7; V: TRBV28; size: NA; CDR3: ASSPVWDKPFWSEQY
J: TRBJ1-6; V: TRBV7-6; size: few; CDR3: ASSFSGGRKNSPLH
J: TRBJ2-5; V: TRBV29-1; size: many; CDR3: SVPPRGGRETQY
J: TRBJ2-7; V: TRBV20-1; size: NA; CDR3: SAEEGQGAYEQY
J: TRBJ2-1; V: TRBV12-5; size: many; CDR3: ASGLVLAGVHEQF
J: TRBJ2-1; V: TRBV29-1; size: NA; CDR3: SAVGYNEQF
J: TRBJ2-3; V: TRBV12-3/TRBV12-4; size: many; CDR3: ASSPWALADTQY
J: TRBJ1-1; V: TRBV5-6; size: many; CDR3: ASSPLGPGAMATEAF
J: TRBJ2-6; V: TRBV12-3/TRBV12-4; size: few; CDR3: ASILSVGGPTNVLT
J: TRBJ2-7; V: TRBV7-9; size: NA; CDR3: ASSGLEVAYEQY
J: TRBJ2-2; V: TRBV5-1; size: NA; CDR3: TSSLAVTGELF
J: TRBJ2-7; V: TRBV12-3/TRBV12-4; size: few; CDR3: ASQDRGGPPYEQY
J: TRBJ2-5; V: TRBV24-1; size: few; CDR3: ATSDSTEYQETQY
J: TRBJ2-1; V: TRBV7-9; size: NA; CDR3: ASSLELRHNEQF
J: TRBJ1-2; V: TRBV6-1; size: NA; CDR3: ASIKGQGFDGYT
J: TRBJ2-1; V: TRBV9; size: NA; CDR3: ASGRSHEQF
J: TRBJ2-3; V: TRBV24-1; size: many; CDR3: ATSEGSSSTDTQY
J: TRBJ2-7; V: TRBV6-5; size: NA; CDR3: ASSYAGDASSYEQY
J: TRBJ2-1; V: TRBV6-5; size: NA; CDR3: ASSYSAGSYEQF
J: TRBJ2-3; V: TRBV13; size: NA; CDR3: ASSKAGGSTDTQY
J: TRBJ2-2; V: TRBV7-9; size: NA; CDR3: ASSYKREGAGELF
J: TRBJ2-7; V: TRBV2; size: once; CDR3: ASSEDGTAINYEQY
J: TRBJ2-3; V: TRBV19; size: NA; CDR3: ASLLEGSLADTQY
J: TRBJ1-4; V: TRBV7-2; size: NA; CDR3: ASTKGGNGEKLF
J: TRBJ1-1; V: TRBV7-2; size: few; CDR3: ASSLVWEGTEAF
J: TRBJ2-2; V: TRBV2; size: NA; CDR3: ASRGSRLDTGELF